These 11 T cell receptor beta chains were all obtained from the same sample, sequenced in a study of CD8+ T cells in alopecia areata. cDNA serving as the sequencing template came from extracted, reverse transcribed RNA. This table comes from immunoSEQ multiplex PCR, and its TCRdb copy is limited to in-frame clones, with some not included. The data show roughly 150,000 clones, 58% seen once. Here the sequenced sample was CD4+ T cells sorted from blood, taken at week 0. These TCRs come from a human donor with alopecia areata.

This chain links TRBV29-1 with TRBJ2-5, with D possibly being TRBD1 (6 bases). Trimming removed 5 bases from V and 1 base from J, with 11 bases in between. CDR3 size: 13 residues. Germline CDR1 is SQVTM and CDR2 is ANQGSEA. CDR3 sequence: CSVRRQVQETQYF. As DNA, the CDR3 is TGCAGCGTTCGGAGACAGGTCCAAGAGACCCAGTACTTC.

This sequence joins TRBV5-4 and TRBJ2-3; 11 positions agree with TRBD1. The junction had 2 bases not matched to a gene; V was cut back by 4 bases and J by 1 base. The length of the CDR3 is 15 residues. Germline V gene sequence: CDR1 SGHNT, CDR2 YYREEE (reference sequence). The CDR3 sequence: CASSPDRGRTDTQYF. DNA of the CDR3: TGTGCCAGCAGCCCGGACAGGGGGCGCACAGATACGCAGTATTTT.

This clone has more than one count but fewer than ten. V usage is TRBV15 and J usage is TRBJ2-5, with no clear D. Trimming removed 5 bases from V and 3 bases from J, with 25 bases in between. The CDR3 is made up of 18 amino acids. Germline loops: CDR1 LNHNV, CDR2 YYDKDF (reference sequence). In DNA, the CDR3 is TGTGCCACCAGCCCCACGATTCGCGGCCCGTTGCATGAAGAGACCCAGTACTTC. It yields the protein CATSPTIRGPLHEETQYF.

Only a few counts were recorded for this clone. V gene TRBV6-6 combines with J gene TRBJ1-2; TRBD1 aligns across 10 bases. The junction had 5 bases not matched to a gene; V was cut back by 8 bases and J by 8 bases. Germline V CDR1 and CDR2: MNHNY, SVGAGI (reference sequence). The CDR3 is 12 residues long. DNA for the CDR3: TGTGCCAGCGGACAGGGGGTAGAGGGCTACACCTTC. Amino acid sequence: CASGQGVEGYTF.

The chain is built from TRBV29-1 and TRBJ2-2; TRBD1 might be the D (6 bases). Trimming removed 1 base from V and 0 bases from J, with 12 bases in between. The CDR3 sequence is 16 residues long. Germline V gene data show CDR1 as SQVTM and CDR2 as ANQGSEA. The CDR3 DNA follows: TGCAGCGTTGAAGCAGGGGCCAACTCGAACACCGGGGAGCTGTTTTTT. Its translation is CSVEAGANSNTGELFF.

The gene calls are TRBV2 and TRBJ2-1; 12 positions agree with TRBD2. V trimming: 7 bases; J trimming: 10 bases; junction bases outside the gene matches: 5. Germline CDR1 SNHLY, CDR2 FYNNEI. The CDR3 is 13 residues long. This CDR3 reads CASTGLAGLEQFF. Here the CDR3 DNA reads TGTGCCAGCACCGGACTAGCGGGACTAGAGCAGTTCTTC.

The chain recombines TRBV29-1 with TRBJ1-2; D perhaps matches TRBD1 (5 bases). Germline values: CDR1 SQVTM, CDR2 ANQGSEA. CDR3 length: 14 residues. V was pared by 4 bases and J by 7 bases, with 19 bases between. CDR3 DNA sequence: TGCAGCGTTGGAGGTGGGGGAAGTCTGTTTGGCTACACCTTC. This encodes CSVGGGGSLFGYTF.

This clone was seen just once. This chain connects TRBV29-1 to TRBJ2-7; D not certain. The CDR3 runs 14 residues. Germline assignment: CDR1 SQVTM and CDR2 ANQGSEA. The V gene lost 4 bases and the J gene lost 2 bases, with 15 bases spanning the gap. The chain's CDR3 is CSVAKSGSTYEQYF. Here the CDR3 DNA reads TGCAGCGTTGCCAAATCTGGGTCTACCTACGAGCAGTACTTC.

This chain connects TRBV19 to TRBJ2-7; D is unclear. Germline CDR1 LNHDA, CDR2 SQIVND (reference sequence). Trimming removed 0 bases from V and 6 bases from J, with 15 bases in between. The CDR3 runs to 15 residues. CDR3: CASSIDLYTAVEQYF. Here the CDR3 DNA reads TGTGCCAGTAGTATAGATCTTTATACCGCGGTCGAGCAGTACTTC.

This chain links TRBV5-6 with TRBJ1-2; TRBD1 is a possible D gene (5 bases). V was cut by 0 bases and J by 4 bases, with 10 bases left in between. The CDR3 runs 14 residues. Germline V gene sequence: CDR1 SGHDT, CDR2 YYEEEE. The DNA for the CDR3 is TGTGCCAGCAGCTTGGACAGGAAATCCTATGGCTACACCTTC. Its translation is CASSLDRKSYGYTF.

This chain links TRBV10-3 with TRBJ1-2; no firm D call. There are 13 residues in the CDR3. In germline, CDR1 is ENHRY, CDR2 SYGVKD. The V end was cut by 0 bases, the J end by 11 bases, with 13 bases between. CDR3: CAISESKVEGYTF. The CDR3 nucleotides read TGTGCCATCAGTGAGTCGAAAGTAGAAGGTTACACCTTC.